The T cell receptor beta chain described here comes from a study of T-cell memory formation after mild COVID-19. Study observations and caveats: Clones from the second wave (peaking day 37) had unconfirmed SARS-CoV-2 specificity.

On this clonotype: The target antigen is unknown.

The CDR3 totals 15 residues. Germline values: CDR1 LGHNA, CDR2 YSLEER. Trimming removed 2 bases from V and 10 bases from J, with 15 bases in between. TCRdb called the 5' RACE reads again in MiXCR, with one record for every CDR3 protein. The data contain 250,000 or so distinct CDR3 sequences, approximately 9% of them seen just once; the ten biggest clones take up around 20%. The sample taken for sequencing was PBMCs or a T cell subset sorted from them (not recorded which). This clonotype was obtained from a man between 18 and 35 years old who had mild COVID-19 (a few samples of this study predate the infection). Cell type and time point are not known. J is TRBJ1-6 and V is TRBV4-3; D might be TRBD1 (5 bases). The CDR3 DNA reads TGCGCCAGCAGCCAAAGTGGCGGCAGGGACTCACCCCTCCACTTT. Translation gives CASSQSGGRDSPLHF.